This T cell receptor (beta chain) was identified during a study of a mutant IDH1 vaccine in newly diagnosed glioma. Study background: Earlier care involved radiotherapy, temozolomide, or both, and the majority received both.

Libraries were prepared by immunoSEQ multiplex PCR; TCRdb keeps only in-frame clonotypes and omits some of them. The data hold roughly 38,000 clones, with 82% observed a single time. Concerning this clone: Its antigen is as yet unknown.

Time point defined: week 47, end of study. Topical imiquimod was applied with each vaccine dose, which held 300 ug of mutant IDH1 20-mer peptide. There were new WHO grade 3 or 4 astrocytomas in the donors, and these were IDH1-mutant and ATRX-lost. Findings of the study overall: Vaccine-induced responses were seen in roughly 93% of patients, spanning several MHC alleles.

Germline CDR1 and CDR2: MNHEY and SVGAGI. The CDR3 totals 14 residues. Trimming cost V 7 bases and J 0 bases, with 13 bases left between them. This TCR derives from a man between 18 and 29 years old with glioma. Some clones in this sample may be carry-over from other donors' samples. The genes are TRBV6-5 and TRBJ2-7, with D possibly matching TRBD1 (6 bases). The sequenced sample was PBMCs, obtained from a glioma patient whose treatment included an IDH1 peptide vaccine. DNA of the CDR3: TGTGCCAGCAAGAGACAGGCCGGCTCCTACGAGCAGTACTTC. This sequence encodes CASKRQAGSYEQYF.